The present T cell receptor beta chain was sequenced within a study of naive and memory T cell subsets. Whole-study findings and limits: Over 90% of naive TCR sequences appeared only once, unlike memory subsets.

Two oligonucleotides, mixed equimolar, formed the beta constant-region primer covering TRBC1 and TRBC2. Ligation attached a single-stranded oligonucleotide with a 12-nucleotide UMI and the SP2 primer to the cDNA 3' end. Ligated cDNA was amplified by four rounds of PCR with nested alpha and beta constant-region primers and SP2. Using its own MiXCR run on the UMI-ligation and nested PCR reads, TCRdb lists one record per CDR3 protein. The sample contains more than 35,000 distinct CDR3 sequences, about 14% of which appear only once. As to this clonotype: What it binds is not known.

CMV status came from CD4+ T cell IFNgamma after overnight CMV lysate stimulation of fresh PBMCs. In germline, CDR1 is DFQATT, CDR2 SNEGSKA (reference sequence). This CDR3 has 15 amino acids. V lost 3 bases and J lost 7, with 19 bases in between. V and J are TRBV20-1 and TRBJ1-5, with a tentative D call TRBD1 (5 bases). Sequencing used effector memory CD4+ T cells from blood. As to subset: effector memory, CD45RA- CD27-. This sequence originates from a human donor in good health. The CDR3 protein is CSASELMAGWQPQHF. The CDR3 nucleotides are TGCAGTGCTAGTGAGCTTATGGCAGGGTGGCAGCCCCAGCATTTT.